This passage covers 7 T cell receptor beta chains from one sample sequenced in a study of identical twins. Each CDR3 protein gets one entry after TCRdb re-called the 5' RACE reads with MiXCR. The sample lists under 350,000 distinct CDR3 sequences, roughly 10% occurring once. This sample was shared with a second study, whose subject was yellow fever vaccine responses in identical twins.

The sample was CD8+ T cells sorted from blood. These receptors were obtained from a woman younger than 30 in good health.

This chain uses TRBV13 with TRBJ2-7; weak D call: TRBD2 (6 bases). CDR1 is PRHDT and CDR2 is FYEKMQ in the germline V gene (reference sequence). V was pared by 3 bases and J by 5 bases, with 23 bases between. The CDR3 totals 17 residues. The CDR3 DNA is TGTGCCAGCAGCTTCGCTAGGACGGGGGAGACCTTACACGAGCAGTACTTC. Its translation is CASSFARTGETLHEQYF.

In this sample, this clonotype turned up a few times. The chain uses TRBV12-3 or TRBV12-4 and TRBJ2-1, with D possibly matching TRBD2 (6 bases). Trimming took off 2 bases at V and 1 base at J, with 12 bases between the two ends. CDR3 length: 16 amino acids. The CDR3 protein is CASSLFREISYNEQFF. The CDR3, as DNA: TGTGCCAGCAGTTTATTCCGGGAGATATCCTACAATGAGCAGTTCTTC.

This clonotype was recorded at least ten times. The chain uses TRBV28 and TRBJ2-1, with 7 bases matching TRBD2. The CDR3 covers 17 residues. V was pared by 3 bases and J by 2 bases, with 10 bases of the junction left unmatched. Germline V gene data show CDR1 as MDHEN and CDR2 as SYDVKM. CDR3 nucleotide sequence: TGTGCCAGCAGTTTGGTACGGGAGGCAGGACCCTACAATGAGCAGTTCTTC. Encoded protein: CASSLVREAGPYNEQFF.

This sequence joins TRBV20-1 and TRBJ2-1; D uncertain. Germline CDR1 reads DFQATT; CDR2 reads SNEGSKA (reference sequence). The V and J ends lost 0 bases and 11 bases respectively, with 14 bases between them. The CDR3 sequence is 13 residues long. This chain's CDR3 is CSARDLELGQQFF. The CDR3 coding sequence is TGCAGTGCTAGAGATCTGGAATTGGGTCAGCAGTTCTTC.

The rearrangement uses TRBV25-1 and TRBJ2-7, with TRBD1 identical over 8 bases. V shed 4 bases, J shed 5 bases, and the junction held 7 bases outside the gene matches. Germline V gene lookup returns CDR1 MGHDK and CDR2 SYGVNS. The CDR3 consists of 14 residues. CDR3 sequence reads: CASSADRGPDEQYF. DNA of the CDR3: TGTGCCAGCAGTGCAGACAGGGGCCCTGACGAGCAGTACTTC.

This clonotype was found many times. The genes are TRBV6-2 or TRBV6-3 and TRBJ2-1; D may be TRBD2 (6 bases). Trimming removed 5 bases from V and 9 bases from J, with 17 bases in between. The CDR3 has 14 amino acids. CDR1 and CDR2 (germline): MNHEY, SVGEGT. Written as DNA, the CDR3 is TGTGCCAGCAGTGACCACGGAGGAGGGACTGAGCAGTTCTTC. It translates to CASSDHGGGTEQFF.

This clonotype was seen more than once but under ten times. J is TRBJ2-1 and V is TRBV5-1, with 8 bases that match TRBD1. The V gene's germline CDR1 is SGHRS and CDR2 YFSETQ. V was clipped by 3 bases and J by 0 bases; unmatched bases: 2. The CDR3 covers 15 residues. DNA of the CDR3: TGCGCCAGCAGCTGGACAGGGCCCTCCTACAATGAGCAGTTCTTC. This gives the protein CASSWTGPSYNEQFF.